The TCR beta chain described here comes from a study of cytomegalovirus exposure and HLA in healthy donors (dated by TCRdb to the late 2010s). Regarding the complete study: According to an earlier analysis of a few hundred of the donors, 150 million to 200 million T cells yielded 95 million to 140 million unique TCR beta sequences and around 300 Gb of sequence data. Roughly 300 gigabases of sequencing data and around 87 million unique TCR sequences were included in an early release covering 550 to 650 HLA-typed donors. Among the roughly 390 genotyped donors, around 81% belonged to the genetic ancestry cluster associated with self-reported Caucasian donors. The study aimed to test whether cataloging public T cell receptors could reveal signatures of past pathogen exposure. The T cell repertoires of under 700 subjects were profiled by immunosequencing and related to cytomegalovirus serostatus. Besides the first cohort of around 700 subjects, a separate validation cohort made up of some 110 different subjects was used. High-throughput TCR immunosequencing, statistical association of individual TCRs with disease status, and machine learning were combined to predict cytomegalovirus infection status. To study patterns of TCR occurrence, a later analysis re-analyzed previously published TCR beta repertoires from hundreds of donors and added high-resolution HLA genotyping. Rather than using new phenotypic data, the later analysis identified candidate immune exposures from TCR beta sequences and from how often those sequences occurred across donors. An earlier analysis of a few hundred of the donors applied high-throughput TCR beta sequencing to assess whether each TCR beta V gene segment acted as functional or pseudogenic. Alongside the repertoire data, information on donor age, sex, ethnicity and CMV serostatus was compiled. In a later genetic analysis, genome-wide SNP genotypes for 398 of the 666 donors were used, and that subset was treated as a discovery cohort. All discovery cohort repertoires had been generated on a single sequencing platform. Both class I and class II loci were covered by HLA typing, at four-digit resolution. Typing coverage varied by locus: roughly 629-630 donors for A, B, C, DRB1 and DQB1; approximately 500 for DQA1; more than 600 for DPA1; roughly 470 for DPB1. A few DR-DQ haplotypes were treated as single units for association and clustering because of strong linkage in the cohort. Among around 400 genotyped donors of the cohort, an average of roughly 230,000 unique TCR beta nucleotide sequences was sequenced per donor, of which 15% to 20% were non-productive.

The cohort consisted of some 670 healthy bone marrow donors. All cohort members were sampled while nominally healthy, although unrecorded immune exposures were likely present. The donor tested CMV seronegative, placing the donor among the roughly 350 seronegative members of the cohort. A peripheral blood sample was collected from each donor, and TCR beta sequencing was performed on peripheral blood mononuclear cells. Genomic DNA extraction from the blood cell samples was performed with the Qiagen DNeasy Blood Extraction Kit. Broad study findings and their caveats: In a later analysis, some 17,000 TCR beta sequences were associated with specific HLA alleles at a false discovery rate of 0.05. The study gave a list of about 170 TCR beta chains associated with cytomegalovirus. A further reported finding was that TCR beta sequences accurately predicted the HLA-A and HLA-B alleles for most subjects in the first cohort. Correlated functional status among segregating V segments might be attributable to linkage disequilibrium, but an unknown experimental factor could not be ruled out. It was suggested by the authors that the approach could potentially be generalized to other disease states and immunological phenotypes. Immune exposure information for the cohort was limited to CMV serostatus. Because counts were too low, under 20 rarely observed V segments, including chromosome 9 orphons, were left out of the earlier analysis of some 600 of the donors. The classifier was reported to diagnose cytomegalovirus status with high specificity and sensitivity in both the original cohort and the validation cohort. According to a later genetic analysis, donors in an Asian-associated ancestry cluster had fewer N-insertions in productive TCRs than the approximately 690-donor mean. Most CMV-associated TCR beta chains appeared to be HLA-restricted in a later analysis, and the HLA associations seemed to be driven largely by CMV exposure. The presence/absence analyses assumed that sequencing depth was roughly uniform across donors, and that assumption may not be true. When HLA alleles, especially DR and DQ, strongly co-occurred, attributing TCR associations to individual alleles was difficult. According to a later analysis, TCR association rates differed among HLA loci, with DRB1 alleles showing the most associated TCRs and HLA-C alleles showing the fewest. In a later analysis, HLA-associated TCR beta chains were found to be more clonally expanded and to have lower generation probabilities than equally common non-associated chains. In an earlier analysis of 500 to 650 of the donors, most TCR beta V segments appeared in productive rearrangements about 87% or about 30% of the time, broadly matching IMGT annotations. While some public TCRs were present in many individuals, most TCR sequences turned up only very rarely across donors. Because HLA typing was unavailable for some donors at each locus, only the typed subset was used in association tests. The sequencing pipeline was judged likely to have produced a cluster of highly shared sequence variants as a technical artifact. According to a later analysis, parvovirus B19, influenza, CMV and Epstein-Barr virus appeared linked to several top co-occurrence clusters. Three of the identified cytomegalovirus-associated TCR beta chains were confirmed in vitro to be specific for cytomegalovirus antigens. V-gene and J-gene trimming of TCR beta chains was associated with a missense DCLRE1C variant in a later genetic analysis, and the association was replicated in an independent cohort. The cohort was sequenced for TCR beta chains only, and without alpha or paired-chain data the features that could be detected were limited.

Notes on this clone: It has no known antigen specificity. Per-nucleotide qualities are absent, and no much larger clonotype sits a single base away.

Library creation used the immunoSEQ multiplex PCR assay. For the multiplex PCR, a mixture combining 60 forward primers for TCR Vbeta segments and 13 reverse primers for TCR Jbeta segments was used. Amplification of the CDR3 region of rearranged TCR beta genes was performed with a multiplex PCR assay on genomic DNA. The amplified TCR beta libraries were sequenced on the Illumina HiSeq System as 87-base-pair reads. From the authors' description of their analysis: In a later analysis, about 80 million unique TCR beta chains were counted across the 650 to 750 repertoires, and around 11 million of these chains were shared by at least two donors. To remove PCR and sequencing errors, raw reads were error-corrected and collapsed into unique sequences using a nearest-neighbor algorithm that merged closely related sequences. V, D and J gene segments were assigned by aligning CDR3 sequences to IMGT reference sequences. For a sequence to be retained, a match of at least six nucleotides to both a V gene segment and a J gene segment was required. A rearrangement counted as productive if the CDR3 had no stop codons and remained in frame with V and J, and every other rearrangement counted as non-productive. CDR3 was defined according to IMGT convention as the region running from the second conserved V-encoded cysteine to the conserved J-encoded phenylalanine. In an earlier analysis of approximately 590 of the donors, sequences lacking an unambiguous match to a single V gene segment were excluded. In an earlier analysis of some 590 of the donors, a V segment was called functional when productive rearrangements were above 56.7%, and segregating when the standard deviation between donors exceeded 5%. A statistical classification framework was developed to diagnose cytomegalovirus status using the catalog of TCR beta chain sequences. A later analysis assigned V and J genes by comparing TCR nucleotide sequences with IMGT/GENE-DB human TR gene sequences. In a later analysis, CDR3 sequences and most-parsimonious VDJ recombination scenarios were assigned using the TCRdist pipeline. In a later analysis, each TCR beta chain was defined by its CDR3 amino acid sequence together with its V-gene family, and reads without a unique V-gene family were excluded. To address suspected cross-contamination and a sequencing artifact, a later analysis removed several hundred highly shared, low-generation-probability nucleotide sequences. For each public chain, a later analysis derived a clonal expansion index from normalized ranks of inferred template counts within each repertoire. In a later analysis, generation probabilities were computed using a VDJ recombination model fitted to out-of-frame rearrangements, and the results were checked against IGoR. Hypergeometric tests were used in a later analysis to score TCR-TCR, TCR-HLA and TCR-CMV co-occurrence, with a repertoire-size bias correction applied to the TCR pairs. A later analysis estimated false discovery rates by permuting HLA or CMV assignments 20 times. In a later analysis, co-occurring TCRs were grouped using DBSCAN, with TCRdist sequence similarity added in when clustering inside HLA-allele-positive subsets. For co-occurrence clustering, repertoires with fewer than 30,000 or more than 120,000 public chains were excluded, along with roughly five repertoires with anomalous nucleotide sharing. This immuneACCESS table, as held by TCRdb, lists in-frame sequences with V and J called but not all clones. Of the missing ones, under half trace to an unresolved V gene in checked studies; the others have no known cause. The V and J calls and clone size are taken from that table; D and trimming were inferred from the DNA. This sample comprises 210,000 or so clones, about 88% of them detected only once. The leading ten clones occupy about 0.25% of the sample.

This sequence was found in a girl aged 2 to 10 in good health and CMV-seronegative. The sample comprised PBMCs.

The CDR3 amino acid sequence is: CASSFGGRDAYEQYF. The sequenced DNA is TGTGCCAGCAGCTTCGGCGGGAGGGACGCCTACGAGCAGTACTTC. Recombination connected TRBV5-4 to TRBJ2-7; 9 bases in between match TRBD2. From the cysteine up to the phenylalanine, the CDR3 has a length of 15 residues. The sequence is cut down to CDR3 DNA, 45 bases in frame from base 1. The germline V end is reduced by 2 bases and the J end by 2 bases; junction bases left unmatched: 5. Per the germline V gene (reference sequence), SGHNT is the CDR1 and YYREEE is the CDR2.